This section outlines one T cell receptor beta chain sequence together with its context. Its antigen is unidentified. The assay was immunoSEQ multiplex PCR, and TCRdb's table has in-frame clones only and misses some. The data show around 300,000 clones, 90% seen once. The data derive from a study of Ad26.COV2.S vaccination and SARS-CoV-2 variants. Study as a whole: Intramuscular Ad26.COV2.S doses were given once or twice, 56 days apart.

Study-level points and caveats: Recipients of either vaccine or placebo displayed similar breadth of non-spike TCRs. Spike-specific responses of CD8+ and CD4+ T cells were reported to display substantial breadth after vaccination. Recipients given vaccine exceeded placebo recipients in spike-specific TCR breadth.

Noted treatment: around 19 received Ad26.COV2.S at low or high dose, single or two shots; about 5 received placebo; per-sample allocation not given. Day 63 after the first vaccine or placebo injection was the time point for sampling. V lost 5 bases, J lost 4 bases, and 14 bases lay in between. CDR3 size: 14 residues. Per the germline V gene, CDR1 is SGHRS and CDR2 is YFSETQ. This receptor was obtained from a person aged 18-60 years who received the Ad26.COV2.S COVID-19 vaccine or a placebo. Sequenced material: peripheral blood, taken in a trial of Ad26.COV2.S vaccine versus placebo. The gene calls are TRBV5-1 and TRBJ2-3; D unclear. The DNA for the CDR3 is TGCGCCAGCAGTCCTCCCAAGGCGGCAGATACGCAGTATTTT. It codes for CASSPPKAADTQYF.